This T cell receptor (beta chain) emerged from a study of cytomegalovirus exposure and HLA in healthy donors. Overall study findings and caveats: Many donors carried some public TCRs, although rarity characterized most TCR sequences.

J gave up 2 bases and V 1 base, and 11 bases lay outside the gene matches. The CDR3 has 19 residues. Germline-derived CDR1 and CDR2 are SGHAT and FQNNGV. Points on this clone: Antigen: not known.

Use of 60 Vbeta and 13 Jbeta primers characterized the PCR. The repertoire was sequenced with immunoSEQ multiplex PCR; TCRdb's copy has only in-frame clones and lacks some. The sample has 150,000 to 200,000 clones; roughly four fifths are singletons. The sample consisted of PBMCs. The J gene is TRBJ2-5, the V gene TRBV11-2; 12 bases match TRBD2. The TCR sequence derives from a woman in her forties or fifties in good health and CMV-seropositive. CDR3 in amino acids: CASSLGGLAGGPSQETQYF. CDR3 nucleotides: TGTGCCAGCAGCTTAGGTGGGCTAGCGGGGGGGCCGAGTCAAGAGACCCAGTACTTC. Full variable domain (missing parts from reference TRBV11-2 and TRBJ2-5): EAGVAQSPRYKIIEKRQSVAFWCNPISGHATLYWYQQILGQGPKLLIQFQNNGVVDDSQLPKDRFSAERLKGVDSTLKIQPAKLEDSAVYLCASSLGGLAGGPSQETQYFGPGTRLLVL.